These 19 T cell receptor beta chains were all obtained from the same sample, sequenced in a study of technical replicates of blood from a handful of donors. Some clones are missing from TCRdb's copy, which holds only in-frame ones; the method was immunoSEQ multiplex PCR. The data contain 100,000 or so clones, about 95% of them singletons. The source material was T cells isolated from PBMCs. The source is a human donor in good health.

The chain carries TRBV5-1 and TRBJ2-7, with D unclear. The germline V gene encodes CDR1 SGHRS and CDR2 YFSETQ. This CDR3 has 21 amino acids. V lost 3 bases to trimming and J lost 1 base, with 32 bases between them. CDR3 sequence reads: CASSSQLLSQHRNTLSYEQYF. The CDR3 DNA is TGCGCCAGCAGCTCCCAATTACTATCTCAACATCGAAACACGTTATCCTACGAGCAGTACTTC.

V usage is TRBV7-9 and J usage is TRBJ2-1; 7 positions match TRBD2. The CDR3 has 15 residues. V dropped 3 bases and J dropped 5; count of bases not matched to a gene: 7. Germline V CDR1 and CDR2: SEHNR, FQNEAQ (reference sequence). The CDR3 protein is CASSFHGTKNNEQFF. The CDR3 DNA follows: TGTGCCAGCAGCTTTCACGGGACTAAGAACAATGAGCAGTTCTTC.

A single count supports this clone. The chain carries TRBV5-1 and TRBJ2-7, with 7 bases identical to TRBD1. CDR1 is SGHRS, CDR2 YFSETQ, per germline. Unmatched junction bases numbered 6, after V lost 0 bases and J lost 0 bases. The CDR3 has 16 residues. The CDR3 nucleotides are TGCGCCAGCAGCTTGGAGACAGGGCTGAGCTCCTACGAGCAGTACTTC. Protein sequence: CASSLETGLSSYEQYF.

The rearrangement links TRBV11-2 to TRBJ1-2; 9 bases agree with TRBD1. Germline CDR1 SGHAT, CDR2 FQNNGV. The CDR3 is 16 residues long. V trimming: 4 bases; J trimming: 8 bases; junction bases outside the gene matches: 14. This CDR3 reads CASSSLQGAVMGGYTF. CDR3 in DNA: TGTGCCAGCAGCTCACTACAGGGGGCGGTTATGGGCGGCTACACCTTC.

The chain recombines TRBV2 with TRBJ2-1, with 9 bases identical to TRBD2. The germline V gene has CDR1 SNHLY and CDR2 FYNNEI. V lost 10 bases and J lost 13; bases outside the gene matches: 8. The CDR3 extends over 11 amino acids. This CDR3 reads CAIVSGSSQFF. For the CDR3, the DNA is TGTGCCATCGTTAGCGGGAGTTCCCAGTTCTTC.

This chain links TRBV28 with TRBJ2-5, with 11 bases lining up with TRBD1. CDR3 length: 15 amino acids. The trim removed 5 bases at V and 4 bases at J, leaving 6 bases unmatched. CDR1 is MDHEN, CDR2 SYDVKM, per germline. CDR3 nucleotides: TGTGCCAGCAGTCCCAGGGACAGGGGGGTAGAGACCCAGTACTTC. It yields the protein CASSPRDRGVETQYF. Full variable domain (rest looked up from reference TRBV28 and TRBJ2-5): DVKVTQSSRYLVKRTGEKVFLECVQDMDHENMFWYRQDPGLGLRLIYFSYDVKMKEKGDIPEGYSVSREKKERFSLILESASTNQTSMYLCASSPRDRGVETQYFGPGTRLLVL.

The chain employs TRBV7-2 and TRBJ1-4, with a possible D match to TRBD1 (6 bases). The CDR3 contains 12 residues. V dropped 3 bases and J dropped 8 bases, with 7 bases sitting between them. Per germline, CDR1 SGHTA and CDR2 FQGNSA. The DNA for the CDR3 is TGTGCCAGCAGCTTGGACAGAGAAAAACTGTTTTTT. Protein product: CASSLDREKLFF.

A remark on this clone: Other DNA sequences in the sample encode the same CDR3. The V and J genes are TRBV2 and TRBJ2-3; 7 bases align to TRBD2. V trimming: 3 bases; J trimming: 4 bases; junction bases outside the gene matches: 10. This CDR3 is built from 16 residues. The germline gives CDR1 SNHLY, CDR2 FYNNEI. In DNA, the CDR3 is TGTGCCAGCAGTGAGGCGCGAACTAGCGAGGCAGATACGCAGTATTTT. Translated: CASSEARTSEADTQYF.

The CDR3 loop reads CASSATGGQGLDNEQFF. DNA for the CDR3: TGCGCCAGCAGTGCCACCGGGGGACAGGGCTTGGACAATGAGCAGTTCTTC. This rearrangement joins TRBV10-1 to TRBJ2-1; 9 positions agree with TRBD1. The CDR3 is 17 amino acids. The germline CDR1 and CDR2 sequences are WNHNN and SYGVQD (reference sequence). V was pared by 4 bases and J by 5 bases, with 12 bases of the junction left unmatched.

V and J are TRBV6-4 and TRBJ1-1, with D tentatively TRBD1 (6 bases). Germline V gene data show CDR1 as MRHNA and CDR2 as SNTAGT. V lost 6 bases, J lost 1 base, and 9 bases lay in between. The CDR3 is 13 residues long. CDR3 protein: CASRNRENTEAFF. The CDR3 DNA sequence: TGTGCCAGCAGAAACAGGGAGAACACTGAAGCTTTCTTT.

CDR3 nucleotides: TGTGCCAGCAGTGAAAGGGGGGGCATTCGCAATGAGCAGTTCTTC. Translation gives CASSERGGIRNEQFF. This chain uses TRBV2 with TRBJ2-1; D perhaps matches TRBD2 (7 bases). V gave up 2 bases and J gave up 6 bases, with 14 bases separating them. The germline V gene has CDR1 SNHLY and CDR2 FYNNEI. The CDR3 is 15 amino acids.

The V and J genes are TRBV28 and TRBJ1-3; 10 bases match TRBD1. J gave up 4 bases and V 10 bases, and 7 bases lay outside the gene matches. The CDR3 consists of 14 residues. Germline assignment: CDR1 MDHEN and CDR2 SYDVKM. The CDR3 bases are TGTGCCACTCAGACAGGGGGCCAAGGAAACACCATATATTTT. Amino acid sequence: CATQTGGQGNTIYF.

This chain uses TRBV19 with TRBJ2-4; possible D gene TRBD1, 5 bases. Trimming removed 0 bases from V and 3 bases from J, with 24 bases in between. The CDR3 sequence is 20 residues long. The germline V gene encodes CDR1 LNHDA and CDR2 SQIVND (reference sequence). CDR3 residues: CASSIDWGLNTPLHKNIQYF. DNA of the CDR3: TGTGCCAGTAGTATAGATTGGGGCCTAAATACTCCTCTTCACAAAAACATTCAGTACTTC.

The rearrangement links TRBV7-9 to TRBJ2-7; 9 bases match TRBD2. This CDR3 is built from 18 residues. Germline V gene sequence: CDR1 SEHNR, CDR2 FQNEAQ (reference sequence). J lost 7 bases, V lost 5 bases, and 21 bases had no gene match. CDR3 sequence reads: CASSPLGAGGPLGREQYF. CDR3 in DNA: TGTGCCAGCAGCCCCCTGGGGGCGGGAGGGCCTTTGGGGAGGGAGCAGTACTTC.

The V gene is TRBV27, the J gene TRBJ1-1; D perhaps matches TRBD1 (6 bases). Germline CDR1 is MNHEY and CDR2 is SMNVEV (reference sequence). CDR3 length: 15 amino acids. Deletions cut 1 base from V and 5 bases from J, with 14 bases between. CDR3 sequence reads: CASSLWGGAGTEAFF. Here the CDR3 DNA reads TGTGCCAGCAGTTTATGGGGGGGGGCGGGGACTGAAGCTTTCTTT.

The V call is TRBV18, the J call TRBJ2-5; perhaps TRBD2 as D (7 bases). Trimming left V 3 bases short and J 2 bases short, with 19 bases between. The CDR3 is made up of 17 amino acids. Germline CDR1 reads KGHSH; CDR2 reads LQKENI. The CDR3 sequence: CASSPSSWRGTQETQYF. CDR3 bases: TGTGCCAGCTCACCTTCTTCTTGGCGGGGGACACAAGAGACCCAGTACTTC.

This chain joins TRBV18 and TRBJ1-2, with TRBD1 identical over 7 bases. With 4 bases clipped from V and 0 bases from J, the junction kept 5 bases outside the gene matches. The germline CDR1 and CDR2 sequences are KGHSH and LQKENI. This CDR3 region has 15 residues. Written as DNA, the CDR3 is TGTGCCAGCTCACACCGACAGGGTTCTAACTATGGCTACACCTTC. Its protein is CASSHRQGSNYGYTF.

The chain couples TRBV19 to TRBJ2-1; 10 bases agree with TRBD1. Germline values: CDR1 LNHDA, CDR2 SQIVND (reference sequence). CDR3 length: 15 amino acids. Unmatched junction bases numbered 8, after V lost 3 bases and J lost 9 bases. The CDR3 loop reads CASSIRDRGQGEQFF. CDR3 sequence (DNA): TGTGCCAGTAGTATCCGGGACAGGGGACAGGGTGAGCAGTTCTTC.

The V gene is TRBV14, the J gene TRBJ2-7; the D gene is possibly TRBD2 (6 bases). The germline V gene has CDR1 SGHDN and CDR2 FVKESK. The CDR3 totals 17 residues. Trimming stripped 4 bases from V and 3 bases from J, with 22 bases between. In DNA, the CDR3 is TGTGCCAGCAGCCCATTAGTAACGGGGGACTCGTTCTACGAGCAGTACTTC. Encoded protein: CASSPLVTGDSFYEQYF. Based on the CDR3 plus reference TRBV14 and TRBJ2-7, the full variable domain is EAGVTQFPSHSVIEKGQTVTLRCDPISGHDNLYWYRRVMGKEIKFLLHFVKESKQDESGMPNNRFLAERTGGTYSTLKVQPAELEDSGVYFCASSPLVTGDSFYEQYFGPGTRLTVT.